This record looks at one T cell receptor (beta chain) sequence and its context. V lost 6 bases and J 10 bases, leaving 16 bases between the germline ends. The CDR3 runs 13 residues. From the 5' RACE reads, TCRdb called clonotypes with MiXCR, one entry per CDR3 protein. The sample yields 5,500 to 6,000 distinct CDR3 sequences, 31% seen once. The sequence came from a female donor with breast cancer. The material sequenced was memory CD4+ T cells sorted from a lymph node. As for subset: memory CD4+ T cells, CD4+CD45RO+CD25-. The genes are TRBV12-3 or TRBV12-4 and TRBJ2-1; possibly TRBD1 for D (5 bases). The CDR3 here is CASSHPDTLEQFF. In nucleotides, the CDR3 is TGTGCCAGCAGCCACCCGGACACTCTCGAGCAGTTCTTC.